The 9 T cell receptor beta chains given below trace back to one sample, sequenced in a study of cytomegalovirus exposure and HLA in healthy donors. Primers included in the PCR were 60 Vbeta and 13 Jbeta primers. Generated by immunoSEQ multiplex PCR, the TCRdb table keeps only in-frame clones and is missing some. The sample shows around 150,000 clones, 79% of them seen only once. The specimen sequenced was PBMCs. Every receptor here comes from a man aged 40-49 years in good health and CMV-seropositive.

The sample holds one count of this clone. One junction end does not reproduce the germline sequence, and a read error may be involved. At the DNA level, this CDR3 is encoded by other sequences in the same sample as well. The J gene is TRBJ2-1, the V gene TRBV30; maybe TRBD2 (6 bases). This CDR3 spans 15 amino acids. The germline V gene encodes CDR1 GTSNPN and CDR2 SVGIG (reference sequence). The CDR3 region is CAWSLVAASYNEQFF. CDR3 DNA sequence: TGTGCCTGGAGTTTAGTAGCGGCATCCTATAATGAGCAGTTCTTC.

CDR3 in DNA: TGCGCCAGCAGCCTCCCAGGGGGCGCCGGGGACACCATATATTTT. Translation: CASSLPGGAGDTIYF. The rearrangement uses TRBV4-1 and TRBJ1-3, with 8 bases lining up with TRBD1. Trimming removed 4 bases from V and 8 bases from J; junction bases left unmatched: 10. Looked up from germline, CDR1 is MGHRA and CDR2 is YSYEKL. This CDR3 region has 15 residues.

The chain combines TRBV5-4 with TRBJ1-2; unclear D gene. This CDR3 is built from 15 residues. The ends were cut back, 0 bases at V and 4 bases at J, with 13 bases in the middle. In germline, CDR1 is SGHNT, CDR2 YYREEE (reference sequence). The CDR3 DNA sequence: TGTGCCAGCAGCTTGGCCCGGGGATCGAGCTATGGCTACACCTTC. This encodes CASSLARGSSYGYTF.

This chain connects TRBV10-3 to TRBJ1-5; 7 bases match TRBD1. The CDR3 length is 15 residues. The V and J ends lost 2 bases and 0 bases, in that order; junction bases with no gene match: 1. CDR1 ENHRY and CDR2 SYGVKD come from the germline V gene. DNA for the CDR3: TGTGCCATCAGTGAGGGACAGGATAGCAATCAGCCCCAGCATTTT. This translates into CAISEGQDSNQPQHF.

V is TRBV6-1 and J is TRBJ2-7; 9 positions match TRBD2. CDR3 size: 13 residues. With 6 bases clipped from V and 3 bases from J, the junction kept 3 bases outside the gene matches. The germline CDR1 and CDR2 sequences are MNHNS and SASEGT. CDR3 in DNA: TGTGCCAGCAGGTCTAGCGGGATCTACGAGCAGTACTTC. It encodes CASRSSGIYEQYF.

V usage is TRBV19 and J usage is TRBJ1-2; no clear D gene. The CDR3 length is 13 residues. CDR1 is LNHDA and CDR2 is SQIVND in the germline V gene (reference sequence). V lost 7 bases to trimming and J lost 8 bases, with 17 bases between them. In DNA, the CDR3 is TGTGCCAGTACACAGCAAACAGCGGGAGGCTACACCTTC. It encodes CASTQQTAGGYTF.

The chain joins TRBV18 to TRBJ2-5, with D tentatively TRBD1 (5 bases). Between the trimmed V and J ends, which lost 8 bases and 1 base, there was a span of 11 bases. CDR1 is KGHSH and CDR2 is LQKENI in the germline V gene. The length of the CDR3 is 13 residues. The chain's CDR3 is CASLSDSQETQYF. CDR3 nucleotide sequence: TGTGCCAGCCTTTCCGACAGCCAAGAGACCCAGTACTTC.

In this sample, this clone turned up a few times. This sequence joins TRBV5-4 and TRBJ2-2; D is uncertain. The CDR3 has 14 residues. CDR1 and CDR2 from the germline V gene are SGHNT and YYREEE (reference sequence). Trimming removed 4 bases at V and 1 base at J, with 8 bases between. The CDR3: CASSLARNTGELFF. CDR3 DNA sequence: TGTGCCAGCAGCCTGGCCCGGAACACCGGGGAGCTGTTTTTT.

The sample holds a few counts of this clone. V and J are TRBV10-3 and TRBJ1-2, with 9 positions matching TRBD1. In germline, CDR1 is ENHRY, CDR2 SYGVKD. The CDR3 loop spans 13 amino acids. The ends lost 9 bases at V and 5 bases at J; junction bases unmatched: 7. CDR3 DNA sequence: TGTGCCATAAGGACAGGGGCAAAATATGGCTACACCTTC. This translates into CAIRTGAKYGYTF.